This record looks at one T cell receptor (beta chain) sequence and its context. The source of the sample is a study of blood T cell repertoires in COVID-19. Study information: T cells, B-cell-depleted T cells, or PBMCs provided the cDNA or gDNA that served as material.

The germline gives CDR1 SNHLY, CDR2 FYNNEI. CDR3 length equals 13 residues. V was pared by 8 bases and J by 7 bases, with 15 bases between. Authors' data handling: Using reference gene primer amplification, nucleated cell counts were estimated. Only in-frame clones appear in the TCRdb table, and some are missing; sequencing was by immunoSEQ multiplex PCR. V, J and clone size were drawn from that table, and D and trimming were deduced from the DNA. The sample consists of 95,000 to 110,000 clones, roughly nine tenths of them appearing once. The sequence derives from a man aged 35 to 55 with active or convalescent COVID-19. Input material: peripheral blood. The V and J genes are TRBV2 and TRBJ2-4; D might be TRBD2 (6 bases). This chain's CDR3 is CASSRETGNIQYF. Written as DNA, the CDR3 is TGTGCCAGCTCCCGGGAGACGGGGAACATTCAGTACTTC.